This T cell receptor (beta chain) was documented in a study of shared clonotypes between healthy human individuals. About the research overall: A couple of female and three male donors aged 18 to 49 were enrolled.

Study-level results: Incomplete sequencing of sorted subsets was indicated by rarefaction despite large depth. Clonotypes not shared had lower generation probabilities than those common to all four donors.

Positively selected for CCR7, the CD45RO-negative cells used as naive CD8 cells excluded terminally differentiated effector memory CD45RA+ cells. Every donor, a Caucasian adult, lived in Nashville, Tennessee. Here immunoSEQ multiplex PCR was the method, and the copy in TCRdb shows in-frame clones only, minus some. The sample lists under 600,000 clones; more than 95% were seen once. Regarding this clone: The antigen is not known.

Sequenced input: naive CD8+ T cells sorted from blood. The receptor's source is a man younger than 45 in good health.

For the CDR3, the DNA is TGTGTTAGGAGAACAAACACCGGGGAGCTGTTTTTT. Protein sequence: CVRRTNTGELFF. This chain connects TRBV7-9 to TRBJ2-2; D unclear. CDR3 size: 12 residues. Germline lookup yields CDR1 SEHNR and CDR2 FQNEAQ (reference sequence).